The sequence of this T cell receptor (beta chain) was determined in a study of CD8 T cells in ankylosing spondylitis. This clonotype was detected ten times or more. As yet, its antigen is unknown. TCRdb itself ran the 5' RACE reads through MiXCR, one entry per CDR3 protein. The sample records 200,000 to 250,000 distinct CDR3 sequences, approximately 7.4% being singletons. From germline, CDR1 is DFQATT and CDR2 SNEGSKA (reference sequence). The CDR3 has 14 residues. V was pared by 6 bases and J by 2 bases, with 5 bases of the junction left unmatched. General study results and limits: A motif in TCR beta, a set of several highly homologous variants, appeared characteristic of ankylosing spondylitis blood. Disease-linked clones reportedly showed significant enrichment in matched ankylosing spondylitis synovial fluid.

The chain links TRBV20-1 to TRBJ2-7, with TRBD2 matching 12 bases. The sequenced sample was blood, either unsorted or a sorted T cell fraction (not recorded which). The sequence derives from a male donor with ankylosing spondylitis. The CDR3 DNA reads TGCAGTGCGGATGGACTAGCGGGAACCTACGAGCAGTACTTC. The encoded protein is CSADGLAGTYEQYF.